This TCR beta chain was sequenced during a study of cytomegalovirus exposure and HLA in healthy donors. The CDR3 has 13 residues. CDR1 and CDR2 (germline): LNHDA, SQIVND (reference sequence). V dropped 6 bases and J dropped 7 bases, with 12 bases sitting between them. 13 Jbeta primers and 60 Vbeta primers were used for the PCR. TCRdb's table, derived via immunoSEQ multiplex PCR, lists solely in-frame clones and lacks some. The sample holds tens of thousands of clones. The sequence was collected from a male donor in good health and CMV-seronegative. The rearrangement joins TRBV19 to TRBJ1-4; TRBD1 is a possible D gene (5 bases). The specimen sequenced was PBMCs. This CDR3 is CASRPGGGEKLFF. In nucleotides, the CDR3 is TGTGCCAGTAGACCTGGGGGAGGTGAAAAACTGTTTTTT.